The present entry profiles one T cell receptor (beta chain) with its context. Its antigen is currently not known. No qualities accompany the bases; no much larger clone lies one base away. The entry originates in a study of T-cell memory formation after mild COVID-19 (dated by TCRdb to the early 2020s). Some background on the complete study: TCR sequence clusters from the two donors were found to be largely donor specific. Longitudinal TCRalpha and TCRbeta repertoire sequencing tracked T-cell clones expanding and contracting after mild COVID-19 in two donors. Two young, previously healthy adult volunteers made up the cohort, one male and one female.

PBMCs were isolated by Ficoll-Paque density gradient centrifugation. The CDR3 numbers 13 residues from cysteine through phenylalanine. Only CDR3 DNA is held: 39 bases, read in frame from base 1. CDR1 and CDR2 (KGHDR, SFDVKD) derive from the germline V gene. Relative to germline, V is 5 bases shorter and J is 2 bases shorter, with 8 bases between their ends. Sequencing instrument: Illumina NovaSeq 6000. TCRalpha and TCRbeta cDNA libraries were built by 5'RACE with constant-segment primers, adding sample barcodes and unique molecular identifiers. Trizol reagent was used to extract RNA from every sample. The libraries were amplified in two PCR steps, and the second step added a second sample barcode and Illumina TruSeq adapters. Sequencing of libraries was performed on an Illumina NovaSeq with 2 x 150 bp paired-end reads. As for how the authors treated the data: With migec v1.2.7, reads were demultiplexed and then collapsed into UMI-guided consensus sequences. Using mixcr v2.1.11, UMI consensuses were aligned to TRA and TRB V and J templates and then assembled into clonotypes. Expanded or contracted clonotypes were those called significant by both edgeR and NoisET, with noise models trained on biological replicates. For edgeR calls, the thresholds were a false discovery rate-adjusted p below 0.01 and a log2 fold-change of 1. As an exploratory analysis of dynamics, PCA with hierarchical clustering was applied to max-normalized trajectories of the 1000 most abundant clonotypes. The CD4 or CD8 phenotype of responding clones was assigned using the separately sequenced CD4+ and CD8+ repertoires. In TCRdb, the public reads were trimmed at Q25 with fastp and aligned with MiXCR, with productive beta chains retained. A single entry per CDR3 protein holds the most common genes and DNA from its merged rows. These V and J calls rely on TCRdb rather than the paper's analysis. The sample table contains around 510,000 distinct CDR3 sequences; only one count was recorded for 20% to 25% of them. The top ten clones comprise about 8.4% of the sample.

What the study reported, not specific to this receptor: Balanced CD4/CD8 phenotypes were observed for clones contracting from day 15 to 85, whereas a bias towards CD4+ was observed for a second wave of clones expanding from day 15 to 37. SARS-CoV-2 specificity of the second-wave clones peaking on day 37 was not confirmed. Contracting CD4+ clones turned up mainly in the CM and EM memory subsets, whereas EMRA was where CD8+ clones were enriched. The study included only a couple of mild cases, and larger cohorts that include severe cases with pre-infection samples were judged to be necessary. Some responding clones were found in pre-infection memory, which suggests that pre-existing cross-reactive memory T cells took part in the SARS-CoV-2 response.

Input material: PBMCs or a T cell subset sorted from them (not recorded which). This TCR derives from an adult woman who had mild COVID-19 (a few samples of this study predate the infection). The sample titles of this study are shuffled in the database, so cell type and time point are left out; the donor was told from shared clones. The chain joins TRBV24-1 to TRBJ2-5; TRBD1 is a weak D gene call, 5 bases matching. The DNA sequence reads TGTGCCACCAGTGGGGGCATGCAAGAGACCCAGTACTTC. This is translated as CATSGGMQETQYF.